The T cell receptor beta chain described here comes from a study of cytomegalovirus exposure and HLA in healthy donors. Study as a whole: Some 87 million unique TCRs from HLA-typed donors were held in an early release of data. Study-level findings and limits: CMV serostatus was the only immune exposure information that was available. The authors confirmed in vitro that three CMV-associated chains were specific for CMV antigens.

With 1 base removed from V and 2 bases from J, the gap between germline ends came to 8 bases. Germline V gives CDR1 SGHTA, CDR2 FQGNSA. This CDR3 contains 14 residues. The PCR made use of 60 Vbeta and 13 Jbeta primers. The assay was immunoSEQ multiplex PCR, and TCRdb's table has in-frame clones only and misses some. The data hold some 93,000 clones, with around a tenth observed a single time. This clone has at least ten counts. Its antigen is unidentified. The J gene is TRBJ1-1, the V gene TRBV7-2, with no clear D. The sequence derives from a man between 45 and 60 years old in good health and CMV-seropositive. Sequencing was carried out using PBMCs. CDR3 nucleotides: TGTGCCAGCAGCTTAGAGTACAGCAACACTGAAGCTTTCTTT. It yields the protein CASSLEYSNTEAFF.